The 25 T cell receptor beta chains listed next were all sequenced from one sample in a study of blood T cell repertoires in COVID-19. Clones were sequenced by immunoSEQ multiplex PCR, and TCRdb holds only the in-frame ones, with some missing. Counted here are 100,000 to 150,000 clones, over 75% occurring once; the ten biggest clones make up more than 3.5%. Sequencing used peripheral blood. These receptors all stem from a woman aged 55-70 years with acute or convalescent COVID-19.

This sequence joins TRBV27 and TRBJ2-7, with 9 bases fitting TRBD1. Germline lookup yields CDR1 MNHEY and CDR2 SMNVEV (reference sequence). Losses at the gene ends were 5 bases for V and 4 bases for J; bases not matched to a gene: 9. This CDR3 is 15 amino acids long. DNA for the CDR3: TGTGCCAGCAGTCCACACCGGGACAGGGAATACGAGCAGTACGTC. Its protein is CASSPHRDREYEQYV.

This clone showed up just a few times. The rearrangement links TRBV12-3 or TRBV12-4 to TRBJ1-2; D possibly corresponds to TRBD1 (6 bases). V lost 0 bases to trimming and J lost 5 bases, with 7 bases between them. The CDR3 contains 13 residues. This chain's CDR3 is CASSLATGYGYTF. The CDR3 nucleotides read TGTGCCAGCAGTTTAGCGACAGGTTATGGCTACACCTTC.

The chain links TRBV9 to TRBJ2-7, with D perhaps matching TRBD2 (6 bases). This CDR3 is built from 14 residues. Trimming stripped 0 bases from V and 0 bases from J, with 7 bases between. In germline, CDR1 is SGDLS, CDR2 YYNGEE. CDR3 region: CASSVGTNSYEQYF. CDR3 sequence (DNA): TGTGCCAGCAGCGTAGGGACTAACTCCTACGAGCAGTACTTC.

This clone was seen only once. In DNA, the CDR3 is TGTGCCAGCAGTTTAGGGCTAGCGGGAGTTATTGAGCAGTTCTTC. Encoded protein: CASSLGLAGVIEQFF. The chain recombines TRBV28 with TRBJ2-1; 10 bases map to TRBD2. The CDR3 has 15 residues. CDR1 is MDHEN and CDR2 is SYDVKM in the germline V gene. The junction had 7 bases not matched to a gene; V was cut back by 2 bases and J by 9 bases.

This chain joins TRBV24-1 and TRBJ2-6; D is uncertain. V dropped 4 bases and J dropped 2 bases, with 11 bases sitting between them. This CDR3 comprises 16 residues. In germline, CDR1 is KGHDR, CDR2 SFDVKD. The CDR3, as DNA: TGTGCCACCAGTGACCCTCAGGCTCCTGGGGCCAACGTCCTGACTTTC. Protein sequence: CATSDPQAPGANVLTF.

The chain combines TRBV19 with TRBJ2-1; maybe TRBD2 (5 bases). CDR1 LNHDA and CDR2 SQIVND come from the germline V gene (reference sequence). This CDR3 contains 16 residues. The V gene lost 3 bases and the J gene lost 8 bases, with 20 bases spanning the gap. CDR3 bases: TGTGCCAGTAGTATCCGAGGGCAGTACCATGCGGATGAGCAGTTCTTC. This sequence encodes CASSIRGQYHADEQFF.

The J gene is TRBJ1-1, the V gene TRBV5-1; TRBD1 matches 8 bases. This CDR3 spans 16 amino acids. Germline V gene data show CDR1 as SGHRS and CDR2 as YFSETQ. The junction had 8 bases not matched to a gene; V was cut back by 3 bases and J by 1 base. CDR3 in amino acids: CASSYRRQGTNTEAFF. Here the CDR3 DNA reads TGCGCCAGCAGCTACCGAAGACAGGGGACGAACACTGAAGCTTTCTTT.

In this sample, this clone turned up once. This chain joins TRBV6-5 and TRBJ2-7; D call uncertain. This CDR3 comprises 13 residues. CDR1 is MNHEY and CDR2 is SVGAGI in the germline V gene. V lost 7 bases and J 3 bases, leaving 13 bases between the germline ends. The CDR3 spells CASTPSSLYEQYF. DNA of the CDR3: TGTGCCAGCACCCCGAGTTCCCTCTACGAGCAGTACTTC.

CDR3 in DNA: TGTGCCTGGAGTGGAGGACAGGGGTTGATTCAGCCCCAGCATTTT. Residues: CAWSGGQGLIQPQHF. The chain is built from TRBV30 and TRBJ1-5; 9 bases fit TRBD1. Germline CDR1 is GTSNPN and CDR2 is SVGIG (reference sequence). V shed 1 base, J shed 6 bases, and the junction held 7 bases outside the gene matches. This CDR3 has 15 amino acids. Based on the CDR3 plus reference TRBV30 and TRBJ1-5, the full variable domain is SQTIHQWPATLVQPVGSPLSLECTVEGTSNPNLYWYRQAAGRGLQLLFYSVGIGQISSEVPQNLSASRPQDRQFILSSKKLLLSDSGFYLCAWSGGQGLIQPQHFGDGTRLSIL.

This clone was picked up a small number of times. The chain recombines TRBV6-5 with TRBJ2-3; TRBD1 might be the D (6 bases). This CDR3 region has 16 residues. The germline V gene has CDR1 MNHEY and CDR2 SVGAGI. V lost 0 bases, J lost 1 base, and 11 bases lay in between. CDR3 in DNA: TGTGCCAGCAGTTACTCCCAGGGGATTCGCACAGATACGCAGTATTTT. Translation: CASSYSQGIRTDTQYF.

The chain uses TRBV4-2 and TRBJ1-1; unclear D gene. The CDR3 is made up of 14 amino acids. Germline V lookup: CDR1 LGHNA, CDR2 YNFKEQ. V was shortened by 4 bases and J by 4 bases, with 13 bases between the two germline ends. Here the CDR3 reads CASSPARSSTEAFF. Here the CDR3 DNA reads TGTGCCAGCAGCCCGGCAAGGAGTAGCACTGAAGCTTTCTTT.

The rearrangement uses TRBV2 and TRBJ2-2, with 7 bases matching TRBD1. Germline V gene data show CDR1 as SNHLY and CDR2 as FYNNEI. The length of the CDR3 is 15 residues. With V trimmed by 7 bases and J by 4 bases, 9 bases remained unmatched. CDR3 coding DNA: TGTGCCAGCAAGACCGGGACAGTGGGCACCGGGGAGCTGTTTTTT. This translates into CASKTGTVGTGELFF.

The rearrangement uses TRBV29-1 and TRBJ2-7, with D possibly TRBD1 on 6 matching bases. Trimming cost V 6 bases and J 6 bases, with 18 bases left between them. Germline V gene data show CDR1 as SQVTM and CDR2 as ANQGSEA. The CDR3 totals 13 residues. The CDR3: CSVRQVGASEQYF. The CDR3, as DNA: TGCAGCGTCCGACAGGTGGGGGCCTCCGAGCAGTACTTC.

This CDR3 is CALTRRVGGELFF. The CDR3 region has the DNA TGTGCCTTGACTCGGCGGGTGGGGGGGGAGCTGTTTTTT. V usage is TRBV30 and J usage is TRBJ2-2; D possibly corresponds to TRBD2 (5 bases). CDR1 and CDR2 (germline): GTSNPN, SVGIG (reference sequence). The germline V and J ends were trimmed by 7 bases and 8 bases, with 17 bases remaining between them. This CDR3 is built from 13 residues. Drawing the rest from reference TRBV30 and TRBJ2-2, the complete variable domain is SQTIHQWPATLVQPVGSPLSLECTVEGTSNPNLYWYRQAAGRGLQLLFYSVGIGQISSEVPQNLSASRPQDRQFILSSKKLLLSDSGFYLCALTRRVGGELFFGEGSRLTVL.

This clone was counted once. The chain couples TRBV5-1 to TRBJ2-1, with D maybe TRBD2 (6 bases). Germline V gene sequence: CDR1 SGHRS, CDR2 YFSETQ. V gave up 1 base and J gave up 2 bases, with 10 bases separating them. The CDR3 covers 15 residues. DNA for the CDR3: TGCGCCAGCAGCTTGCAGCCTAGCGCCTACAATGAGCAGTTCTTC. Residues: CASSLQPSAYNEQFF.

The rearrangement joins TRBV28 to TRBJ2-3; 10 bases are a match to TRBD1. In germline, CDR1 is MDHEN, CDR2 SYDVKM. Trimming cost V 5 bases and J 4 bases; bases outside gene matches: 9. The CDR3 length is 16 residues. In DNA, the CDR3 is TGTGCCAGCAGTCCTCTGACAGGGGGCGCAGCAGATACGCAGTATTTT. This sequence encodes CASSPLTGGAADTQYF.

The chain combines TRBV7-8 with TRBJ2-3, with a tentative D call TRBD2 (8 bases). The V and J ends lost 3 bases and 8 bases respectively, with 15 bases between them. The germline gives CDR1 SGHVS, CDR2 FQNEAQ. CDR3 length: 14 amino acids. The CDR3 here is CASSFREGARTQYF. The CDR3 nucleotides are TGTGCCAGCAGCTTTCGGGAGGGGGCACGTACGCAGTATTTT.

The rearrangement joins TRBV27 to TRBJ1-6; D remains unclear. The CDR3 is made up of 15 amino acids. V gave up 2 bases and J gave up 10 bases, with 15 bases separating them. Germline assignment: CDR1 MNHEY and CDR2 SMNVEV (reference sequence). CDR3 sequence: CASSLGQSRRSPLHF. Here the CDR3 DNA reads TGTGCCAGCAGTTTAGGTCAGTCTCGGCGGTCACCCCTCCACTTT.

In its sample, this clone was seen once. The chain combines TRBV19 with TRBJ1-5, with 11 bases matching TRBD1. Trimming took 5 bases from V and 2 from J; bases not matched to a gene: 5. From germline, CDR1 is LNHDA and CDR2 SQIVND (reference sequence). The CDR3 extends over 16 amino acids. The CDR3 loop reads CASSDLGQGGNQPQHF. The CDR3 region has the DNA TGTGCCAGTAGTGACCTGGGACAGGGGGGCAATCAGCCCCAGCATTTT.

The chain joins TRBV7-9 to TRBJ1-1, with D uncertain. Trimming cost V 5 bases and J 6 bases, with 13 bases left between them. Germline V gene sequence: CDR1 SEHNR, CDR2 FQNEAQ (reference sequence). CDR3 length equals 13 residues. This CDR3 is CASSAPTGAEAFF. CDR3 in DNA: TGTGCCAGCAGCGCCCCTACGGGAGCTGAAGCTTTCTTT.

The V call is TRBV10-3, the J call TRBJ2-2; possibly TRBD2 for D (5 bases). Per the germline V gene, CDR1 is ENHRY and CDR2 is SYGVKD. The germline V and J ends were trimmed by 3 bases and 9 bases, with 17 bases remaining between them. The CDR3 spans 15 residues. CDR3 in DNA: TGTGCCATCAGTGATAGGACTTCCTCCGCGCGGGAGCTGTTTTTT. It codes for CAISDRTSSARELFF.

The chain has TRBV10-3 and TRBJ2-7; 7 bases are shared with TRBD1. The germline CDR1 and CDR2 sequences are ENHRY and SYGVKD. This CDR3 has 14 amino acids. The junction had 13 bases not matched to a gene; V was cut back by 10 bases and J by 4 bases. The CDR3 DNA follows: TGTGCCAGCTCAGGGGGTCGGGACGGTTACGAGCAGTACTTC. Amino acid sequence: CASSGGRDGYEQYF.

The chain couples TRBV5-1 to TRBJ2-7; 7 bases are shared with TRBD1. Unmatched junction bases numbered 9, after V lost 0 bases and J lost 0 bases. Per the germline V gene, CDR1 is SGHRS and CDR2 is YFSETQ. This CDR3 has 17 residues. The CDR3 DNA sequence: TGCGCCAGCAGCTTGGGAGTTGCGGACAGGTCCTCCTACGAGCAGTACTTC. Its protein is CASSLGVADRSSYEQYF.

The chain joins TRBV7-3 to TRBJ2-1; the D gene is possibly TRBD1 (7 bases). Germline V CDR1 and CDR2: SGHTA, FQGTGA. The CDR3 sequence is 13 residues long. V lost 2 bases, J lost 8 bases, and 10 bases lay in between. The CDR3 reads CASSLDREDEQFF. The CDR3 DNA reads TGTGCCAGCAGCTTAGACAGGGAGGATGAGCAGTTCTTC.

The CDR3 nucleotides read TGTGCCAGCAGCTTACCGGGTCTCTTCCAAGAGACCCAGTACTTC. Residues: CASSLPGLFQETQYF. The J gene is TRBJ2-5, the V gene TRBV11-3, with D hard to call. The V end was cut by 2 bases, the J end by 1 base, with 11 bases between. CDR1 and CDR2 from the germline V gene are SGHNT and YENEEA. The CDR3 consists of 15 residues.